This entry is about one T cell receptor beta chain. Clones were sequenced by immunoSEQ multiplex PCR, and TCRdb holds only the in-frame ones, with some missing. The sample holds 65,000 to 80,000 clones, approximately 87% seen once. The sample comes from a study of T cell clones after liver transplantation. The CDR3 totals 15 residues. V was cut by 4 bases and J by 4 bases, with 17 bases left in between. Germline lookup yields CDR1 SGHRS and CDR2 YFSETQ. The chain employs TRBV5-1 and TRBJ1-1; D gene unclear. This TCR derives from a human patient who received a liver transplant. These T cells may partly come from the graft donor. This specimen was CD4+ T cells from blood, taken at the 22-month timepoint. The CDR3 loop reads CASSPPRLGGTEAFF. The CDR3 DNA reads TGCGCCAGCAGCCCCCCCCGATTGGGAGGCACTGAAGCTTTCTTT.